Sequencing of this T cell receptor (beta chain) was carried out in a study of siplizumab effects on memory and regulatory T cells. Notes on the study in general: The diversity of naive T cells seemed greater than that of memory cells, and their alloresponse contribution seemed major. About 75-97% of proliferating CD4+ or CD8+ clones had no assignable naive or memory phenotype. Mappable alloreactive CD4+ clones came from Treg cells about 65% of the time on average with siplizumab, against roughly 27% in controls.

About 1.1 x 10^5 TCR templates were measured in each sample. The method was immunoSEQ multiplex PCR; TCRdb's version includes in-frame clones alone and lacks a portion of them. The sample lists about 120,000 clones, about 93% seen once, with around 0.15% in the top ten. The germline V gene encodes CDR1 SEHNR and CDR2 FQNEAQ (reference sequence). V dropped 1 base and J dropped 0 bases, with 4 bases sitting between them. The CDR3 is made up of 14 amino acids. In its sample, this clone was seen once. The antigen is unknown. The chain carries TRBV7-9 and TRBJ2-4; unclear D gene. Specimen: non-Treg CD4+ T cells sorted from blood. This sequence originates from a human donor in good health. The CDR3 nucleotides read TGTGCCAGCAGCTTAGAGACAGCCAAAAACATTCAGTACTTC. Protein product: CASSLETAKNIQYF.